This T cell receptor (beta chain) was identified during a study of T cell repertoires in cytomegalovirus infection. Germline CDR1 is SGHVS and CDR2 is FNYEAQ. There are 15 residues in the CDR3. Trimming stripped 6 bases from V and 0 bases from J, with 12 bases between. MiXCR, run by TCRdb on the reads, gives a single entry per CDR3 protein. This table holds fewer than 150,000 distinct CDR3 sequences, over 30% found once. The study, taken as a whole, reports: The ex vivo response was dominated by HLA-C-restricted CMV-specific TCR beta clonotypes.

In the case of this clonotype: Its antigen is as yet unknown.

This sequence originates from a human donor in good health (CMV status not recorded). Some clones in this sample may be carry-over from other donors' samples. V usage is TRBV7-6 and J usage is TRBJ2-1, with D perhaps TRBD1 (6 bases). The sample in question was CD8+ T cells from cultured PBMCs, obtained from culture after CMV antigen stimulation. The CDR3 sequence: CASSSQGSSYNEQFF. CDR3 DNA sequence: TGTGCCAGCAGTTCACAGGGTTCCTCCTACAATGAGCAGTTCTTC.